This T cell receptor (beta chain) comes out of a study of blood T cells in healthy people across ages. Broader study findings: Possibly, changes in expanded clonotypes were confounded because donor CMV status was unknown.

A second PCR of roughly 6 to 12 cycles used a sample-barcoded 5' primer and a J-beta primer mix. TCRdb reanalysed the 5' RACE reads using MiXCR and keeps one entry per CDR3 protein. The sample lists over 300,000 distinct CDR3 sequences; 45% to 65% were seen once. For this clonotype: The antigen is not known. This may come from a read error, since a much larger clone is one base off.

The germline CDR1 and CDR2 sequences are SGHDT and YYEEEE. The CDR3 is 18 residues long. What was sequenced was blood. The clonotype originates from a man aged 60-69 years in good health. V and J are TRBV5-6 and TRBJ2-1; 12 nucleotides line up with TRBD2. The end of the DNA fits TRBJ2-7 better, so the J call may be wrong. Written as DNA, the CDR3 is TGTGCCAGCAGCTTGGCCTCTAGCGGGAGGGCCTGGTACAATGAGCAGTACTTC. Its protein is CASSLASSGRAWYNEQYF.